Listed below are T cell receptor beta chains from one sample, sequenced in a study of glioma-infiltrating T cells after dendritic cell vaccination. This table comes from immunoSEQ multiplex PCR, and its TCRdb copy is limited to in-frame clones, with some not included. Of approximately 50,000 clones detected, 70% to 90% appear once; the ten largest clones hold just under 9%. The sample in question was blood, obtained after dendritic cell vaccination. The receptors here all came from a human donor with glioblastoma. Each CDR3 is given with its conserved first and last residue. A D gene is named only where the DNA matches it firmly. The listing skips clone size in some rows; elsewhere it reads once, few, many or a size class.

v_call,clone_size,j_call,d_call,cdr3_aa,cdr3_nt
TRBV6-6,.,TRBJ2-1,TRBD1,CASLGGNNEQFF,TGTGCCAGCCTAGGGGGCAACAATGAGCAGTTCTTC
TRBV7-7,.,TRBJ2-5,TRBD2,CASSTGTSGGQETQYF,TGTGCTAGCAGCACCGGGACTAGCGGGGGGCAAGAGACCCAGTACTTC
TRBV7-2,once,TRBJ2-2,.,CASSYTATNTGELFF,TGTGCCAGCAGCTATACAGCAACGAACACCGGGGAGCTGTTTTTT
TRBV6-5,.,TRBJ1-5,.,CASSYQAGYQPQHF,TGTGCCAGCAGTTACCAGGCAGGCTATCAGCCCCAGCATTTT
TRBV6-1,few,TRBJ2-7,TRBD1,CASSSGTGYDEQYF,TGTGCCAGCAGTTCGGGGACAGGGTATGACGAGCAGTACTTC
TRBV9,.,TRBJ2-3,TRBD1,CASSGGRGLGDTQYF,TGTGCCAGCAGTGGGGGCAGGGGGCTCGGAGATACGCAGTATTTT
TRBV6-1,.,TRBJ2-7,TRBD1,CASSPRTGGYYEQYF,TGTGCCAGCAGTCCCCGGACAGGGGGCTACTACGAGCAGTACTTC
TRBV28,.,TRBJ2-1,TRBD2,CATTAGGSLSYNEQFF,TGTGCCACCACCGCGGGGGGGTCCCTCTCCTACAATGAGCAGTTCTTC
TRBV11-2,.,TRBJ2-5,TRBD2,CASRKLAGGTQETQYF,TGTGCCAGCAGAAAACTAGCGGGGGGTACCCAAGAGACCCAGTACTTC
TRBV6-6,.,TRBJ2-7,.,CASSYSLTYEQYF,TGTGCCAGCAGTTACTCTCTTACCTACGAGCAGTACTTC
TRBV5-4,.,TRBJ2-2,TRBD2,CASSSNGGATGELFF,TGTGCCAGCAGCTCGAACGGGGGGGCCACCGGGGAGCTGTTTTTT
TRBV7-6,.,TRBJ1-1,TRBD1,CASSFGQGETEAFF,TGTGCCAGCAGCTTTGGACAGGGTGAAACTGAAGCTTTCTTT